The clone carrying this TCR beta chain was seen many times. This sample was included in a study of low-dose radiotherapy and immunotherapy resistance in tumors. The sample's time point: before trial treatment. Primers used for first-strand cDNA, a TRAV- and TRBV-specific set, covered both alpha and beta chains. Using a constant-region primer together with a V-primer adapter, TCRs were subjected to roughly 18 PCR cycles of amplification. TCRdb independently ran MiXCR on the reads; one entry per CDR3 protein. This table holds tens of thousands of distinct CDR3 sequences, roughly 31% found once. This specimen consisted of PBMCs, obtained before treatment. This TCR derives from a female donor with ovarian cancer.

CDR3 sequence reads: CASSPAVVPTGELFF. Written as DNA, the CDR3 is TGTGCCAGCAGCCCCGCGGTTGTCCCCACCGGGGAGCTGTTTTTT. The chain joins TRBV7-2 to TRBJ2-2; no clear D gene. CDR1 and CDR2 (germline): SGHTA, FQGNSA. V lost 5 bases, J lost 4 bases, and 14 bases lay in between. CDR3 length: 15 amino acids.